The source of this TCR beta chain is a study of radiotherapy plus CTLA-4 blockade in lung cancer. TCRdb's copy holds only in-frame clones and misses some; the assay was immunoSEQ multiplex PCR. The sample records roughly 130,000 clones, approximately 90% being singletons. This CDR3 contains 12 residues. V was shortened by 0 bases and J by 6 bases, with 5 bases between the two germline ends. CDR1 and CDR2 from the germline V gene are LNHNV and YYDKDF (reference sequence). Sequenced material: peripheral blood, taken from a patient treated with radiotherapy plus ipilimumab. The chain is built from TRBV15 and TRBJ1-1; D not resolved. The TCR comes from a human donor with non-small cell lung cancer that progressed on radiotherapy plus ipilimumab. CDR3 in DNA: TGTGCCACCAGCAGAGATTTCGCTGAAGCTTTCTTT. It encodes CATSRDFAEAFF. Based on the CDR3 plus reference TRBV15 and TRBJ1-1, the full variable domain is DAMVIQNPRYQVTQFGKPVTLSCSQTLNHNVMYWYQQKSSQAPKLLFHYYDKDFNNEADTPDNFQSRRPNTSFCFLDIRSPGLGDTAMYLCATSRDFAEAFFGQGTRLTVV.